Listed below are T cell receptor beta chains from one sample, sequenced in a study of T cell responses to AZD1222 COVID-19 vaccine. Measured with immunoSEQ multiplex PCR; TCRdb has only the in-frame clones, and not every one. The profile covers some 100,000 clones, with about 89% appearing a single time and 6.5% to 7.5% taken by the ten largest. The sequenced sample was peripheral blood, obtained 28 days after the second AZD1222 dose. The source is an adult who received the AZD1222 COVID-19 vaccine. The CDR3 runs from the conserved cysteine through the conserved F or W. A D gene is named only where the DNA matches it firmly. Not all rows give a size; the values are once, few, many and, for expanded clones, a class.

j_gene: TRBJ2-7; abundance: NA; v_gene: TRBV7-9; d_gene: TRBD2; CDR3aa: CASEGSGRLPYEQYF; CDR3nt: TGTGCCAGCGAGGGAAGCGGGAGGCTACCCTACGAGCAGTACTTC
j_gene: TRBJ2-7; abundance: once; v_gene: TRBV4-3; d_gene: TRBD2; CDR3aa: CASSQVLETSGRYRGHYEQYF; CDR3nt: TGCGCCAGCAGCCAAGTTTTGGAGACTAGCGGGAGATATCGGGGGCACTACGAGCAGTACTTC
j_gene: TRBJ2-1; abundance: NA; v_gene: TRBV5-4; d_gene: NA; CDR3aa: CASSPGLLSYNEQFF; CDR3nt: TGTGCCAGCAGCCCCGGACTACTATCCTACAATGAGCAGTTCTTC
j_gene: TRBJ1-5; abundance: NA; v_gene: TRBV24-1; d_gene: NA; CDR3aa: CATSEYRTNQPQHF; CDR3nt: TGTGCCACCAGTGAGTACAGGACCAATCAGCCCCAGCATTTT
j_gene: TRBJ1-1; abundance: once; v_gene: TRBV5-5; d_gene: TRBD1; CDR3aa: CASSLAPGGPTEAFF; CDR3nt: TGTGCCAGCAGCTTGGCTCCAGGGGGCCCGACTGAAGCTTTCTTT
j_gene: TRBJ1-2; abundance: NA; v_gene: TRBV3-1/TRBV3-2; d_gene: TRBD1; CDR3aa: CASSFGQGTGYTF; CDR3nt: TGTGCCAGCAGCTTCGGACAGGGTACTGGCTACACCTTC
j_gene: TRBJ1-1; abundance: NA; v_gene: TRBV28; d_gene: TRBD1; CDR3aa: CASRSQGAEAFF; CDR3nt: TGTGCCAGCAGATCACAGGGGGCTGAAGCTTTCTTT
j_gene: TRBJ2-1; abundance: NA; v_gene: TRBV10-1; d_gene: TRBD1; CDR3aa: CASSHPGQGINEQFF; CDR3nt: TGCGCCAGCAGCCACCCGGGACAGGGGATAAATGAGCAGTTCTTC
j_gene: TRBJ2-5; abundance: NA; v_gene: TRBV5-8; d_gene: NA; CDR3aa: CASRFPGETQYF; CDR3nt: TGTGCCAGCAGATTTCCGGGAGAGACCCAGTACTTC
j_gene: TRBJ1-2; abundance: NA; v_gene: TRBV19; d_gene: TRBD1; CDR3aa: CASSRDRGVNYGYTF; CDR3nt: TGTGCCAGTAGCCGGGACAGGGGAGTAAACTATGGCTACACCTTC
j_gene: TRBJ1-3; abundance: NA; v_gene: TRBV18; d_gene: NA; CDR3aa: CASSPQTNSGNTIYF; CDR3nt: TGTGCCAGCTCACCGCAGACCAACTCTGGAAACACCATATATTTT
j_gene: TRBJ2-3; abundance: NA; v_gene: TRBV2; d_gene: TRBD2; CDR3aa: CASKASGDTDTQYF; CDR3nt: TGTGCCAGCAAGGCTAGCGGGGACACAGATACGCAGTATTTT
j_gene: TRBJ1-3; abundance: NA; v_gene: TRBV6-5; d_gene: NA; CDR3aa: CAYPPGNTIYF; CDR3nt: TGTGCCTACCCCCCTGGAAACACCATATATTTT
j_gene: TRBJ1-5; abundance: NA; v_gene: TRBV9; d_gene: NA; CDR3aa: CASSVGGVSNQPQHF; CDR3nt: TGTGCCAGCAGCGTGGGGGGAGTTAGCAATCAGCCCCAGCATTTT
j_gene: TRBJ2-1; abundance: NA; v_gene: TRBV7-9; d_gene: TRBD2; CDR3aa: CASRNRAGGPFF; CDR3nt: TGTGCCAGCAGAAACCGAGCGGGGGGTCCGTTCTTC
j_gene: TRBJ2-3; abundance: NA; v_gene: TRBV6-1; d_gene: TRBD2; CDR3aa: CASSEAADARGGPDTQYF; CDR3nt: TGTGCCAGCAGTGAAGCGGCAGATGCGCGGGGGGGCCCAGATACGCAGTATTTT
j_gene: TRBJ2-2; abundance: NA; v_gene: TRBV7-9; d_gene: NA; CDR3aa: CASSLIERLTGELFF; CDR3nt: TGTGCCAGCAGCTTAATAGAGCGCCTCACCGGGGAGCTGTTTTTT
j_gene: TRBJ1-4; abundance: NA; v_gene: TRBV28; d_gene: NA; CDR3aa: CASSSNEKLFF; CDR3nt: TGTGCCAGCAGCTCTAATGAAAAACTGTTTTTT
j_gene: TRBJ1-4; abundance: NA; v_gene: TRBV7-9; d_gene: TRBD1; CDR3aa: CASSRQTGSGEKLFF; CDR3nt: TGTGCCAGCAGCCGCCAGACAGGGTCAGGTGAAAAACTGTTTTTT
j_gene: TRBJ1-4; abundance: once; v_gene: TRBV19; d_gene: NA; CDR3aa: CASSGSGQGDEKLFF; CDR3nt: TGTGCCAGTAGTGGGAGCGGGCAGGGAGACGAAAAACTGTTTTTT
j_gene: TRBJ2-7; abundance: NA; v_gene: TRBV5-1; d_gene: NA; CDR3aa: CASSLRDTFYEQYF; CDR3nt: TGCGCCAGCAGCTTGAGGGACACCTTCTACGAGCAGTACTTC
j_gene: TRBJ2-1; abundance: NA; v_gene: TRBV14; d_gene: NA; CDR3aa: CATSSLLQDEQFF; CDR3nt: TGTGCCACTAGCAGCCTACTTCAGGATGAGCAGTTCTTC
j_gene: TRBJ1-2; abundance: once; v_gene: TRBV15; d_gene: TRBD1; CDR3aa: CATSGQGLGSYTF; CDR3nt: TGTGCCACCAGCGGACAGGGCCTGGGGAGCTACACCTTC
j_gene: TRBJ2-2; abundance: NA; v_gene: TRBV28; d_gene: NA; CDR3aa: CASSTFPGELFF; CDR3nt: TGTGCCAGCAGCACTTTTCCCGGGGAGCTGTTTTTT
j_gene: TRBJ2-3; abundance: once; v_gene: TRBV4-1; d_gene: NA; CDR3aa: CASSHSAGRGSDTQYF; CDR3nt: TGCGCCAGCAGCCACTCGGCGGGCAGGGGATCAGATACGCAGTATTTT
j_gene: TRBJ2-7; abundance: once; v_gene: TRBV4-3; d_gene: TRBD1; CDR3aa: CASSPSGTGYEQYF; CDR3nt: TGCGCCAGCAGCCCCTCCGGGACAGGGTACGAGCAGTACTTC
j_gene: TRBJ2-1; abundance: NA; v_gene: TRBV27; d_gene: TRBD2; CDR3aa: CATLPGTSSYNEQFF; CDR3nt: TGTGCCACTCTTCCCGGGACTAGCTCCTACAATGAGCAGTTCTTC
j_gene: TRBJ2-3; abundance: NA; v_gene: TRBV28; d_gene: NA; CDR3aa: CASRGFGSTDTQYF; CDR3nt: TGTGCCAGCAGAGGGTTTGGAAGCACAGATACGCAGTATTTT
j_gene: TRBJ2-3; abundance: NA; v_gene: TRBV11-3; d_gene: NA; CDR3aa: CASSSSLDLVQYF; CDR3nt: TGTGCCAGCAGCTCTTCACTAGATCTGGTGCAGTATTTT
j_gene: TRBJ2-2; abundance: NA; v_gene: TRBV7-3; d_gene: NA; CDR3aa: CASSLRTGELFF; CDR3nt: TGTGCCAGCAGCTTGAGAACCGGGGAGCTGTTTTTT
j_gene: TRBJ2-7; abundance: NA; v_gene: TRBV9; d_gene: TRBD2; CDR3aa: CASSLTGTTYYEQYF; CDR3nt: TGTGCCAGCAGCCTAACTGGGACTACCTACTACGAGCAGTACTTC
j_gene: TRBJ2-2; abundance: NA; v_gene: TRBV9; d_gene: NA; CDR3aa: CASSALGAGGELFF; CDR3nt: TGTGCCAGCAGCGCCCTCGGCGCCGGCGGGGAGCTGTTTTTT
j_gene: TRBJ2-2; abundance: NA; v_gene: TRBV18; d_gene: TRBD1; CDR3aa: CASSPRQGLNTGELFF; CDR3nt: TGTGCCAGCTCACCCCGACAGGGCCTGAACACCGGGGAGCTGTTTTTT
j_gene: TRBJ1-6; abundance: few; v_gene: TRBV28; d_gene: NA; CDR3aa: CASTLRRGANSPLHF; CDR3nt: TGTGCCAGCACCCTTAGGCGGGGGGCCAATTCACCCCTCCACTTT
j_gene: TRBJ2-1; abundance: NA; v_gene: TRBV27; d_gene: TRBD2; CDR3aa: CASRVGASGSYNEQFF; CDR3nt: TGTGCCAGCAGGGTAGGGGCCAGCGGGAGCTACAATGAGCAGTTCTTC
j_gene: TRBJ2-1; abundance: NA; v_gene: TRBV5-1; d_gene: NA; CDR3aa: CASSLVQNSYNEQFF; CDR3nt: TGCGCCAGCAGCTTGGTACAGAACTCCTACAATGAGCAGTTCTTC
j_gene: TRBJ1-5; abundance: NA; v_gene: TRBV19; d_gene: NA; CDR3aa: CASSMEGGTNSNQPQHF; CDR3nt: TGTGCCAGTAGTATGGAGGGGGGGACAAATAGCAATCAGCCCCAGCATTTT
j_gene: TRBJ1-2; abundance: NA; v_gene: TRBV5-1; d_gene: NA; CDR3aa: CASSLSVGGVDGYTF; CDR3nt: TGCGCCAGCAGCTTAAGTGTGGGGGGAGTGGATGGCTACACCTTC
j_gene: TRBJ1-5; abundance: NA; v_gene: TRBV4-3; d_gene: NA; CDR3aa: CASSQDRSNQPQHF; CDR3nt: TGCGCCAGCAGCCAAGATAGGAGCAATCAGCCCCAGCATTTT
j_gene: TRBJ1-1; abundance: NA; v_gene: TRBV18; d_gene: NA; CDR3aa: CASSPKVQGNTEAFF; CDR3nt: TGTGCCAGCTCACCGAAGGTCCAGGGGAACACTGAAGCTTTCTTT
j_gene: TRBJ2-5; abundance: NA; v_gene: TRBV19; d_gene: TRBD2; CDR3aa: CASSRLAGSETQYF; CDR3nt: TGTGCCAGTAGTAGGCTAGCGGGGTCAGAGACCCAGTACTTC
j_gene: TRBJ1-3; abundance: NA; v_gene: TRBV6-5; d_gene: NA; CDR3aa: CASSLGGSGNTIYF; CDR3nt: TGTGCCAGCAGTTTGGGTGGCTCTGGAAACACCATATATTTT